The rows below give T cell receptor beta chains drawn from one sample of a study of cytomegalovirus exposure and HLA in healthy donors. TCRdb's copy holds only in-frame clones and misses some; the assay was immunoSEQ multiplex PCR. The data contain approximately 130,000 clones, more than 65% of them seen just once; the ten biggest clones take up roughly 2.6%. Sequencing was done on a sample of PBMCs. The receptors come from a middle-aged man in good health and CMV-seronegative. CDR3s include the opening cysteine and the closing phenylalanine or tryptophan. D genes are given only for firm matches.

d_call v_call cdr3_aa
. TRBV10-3 CAISESEGPQAHGQFF
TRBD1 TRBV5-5 CASSLEWTGSREQYF
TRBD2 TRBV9 CASSRTSVDTQYF
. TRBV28 CASSLYPGISYEQYF
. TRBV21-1 CASSKGLRGAGPNTGELFF
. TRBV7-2 CASSFGVGGTDTQYF
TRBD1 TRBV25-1 CASGTEKGYGYTF
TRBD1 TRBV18 CASSPRQGVVGYTF
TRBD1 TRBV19 CASSTTGRTNQPQHF
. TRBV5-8 CASSFTEREQFF
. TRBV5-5 CASSRRFGDGNQPQHF
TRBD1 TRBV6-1 CASSARQGGAQPQHF
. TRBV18 CASSSNPVYSGNTIYF
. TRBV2 CASSAPSSGNTIYF
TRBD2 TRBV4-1 CASSQEAGVADTQYF
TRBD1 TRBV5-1 CASSWGQGDTEAFF
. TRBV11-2 CASRGWGGGDTEAFF
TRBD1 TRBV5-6 CASSDTLAGTGEGGDF
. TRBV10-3 CAISEPSFGLKNTEAFF
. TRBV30 CAWSKTVQTNF
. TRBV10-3 CAISESTGSSYEQYF